This T cell receptor (beta chain) was recorded in a study of cytotoxic CD8 clonotypes in ibrutinib-treated CLL. Generated by immunoSEQ multiplex PCR, the TCRdb table keeps only in-frame clones and is missing some. The data contain under 300,000 clones, about three quarters of them singletons. The length of the CDR3 is 16 residues. Trimming cost V 0 bases and J 5 bases; bases outside gene matches: 10. The germline V gene has CDR1 MGHRA and CDR2 YSYEKL. The chain is built from TRBV4-1 and TRBJ2-7; 7 nucleotides match TRBD2. This receptor was identified in a human donor with chronic lymphocytic leukemia. The specimen was PBMCs, collected after 24 months of ibrutinib treatment. CDR3 coding DNA: TGCGCCAGCAGCCAAGAAGGTTGGGGGGGGAAGGACGAGCAGTACTTC. The encoded protein is CASSQEGWGGKDEQYF.